One T cell receptor beta chain is described in this entry. The antigen remains unidentified. Using viral peptide pools, the ViraFEST assay grew out antigen-specific CD4+ T cells prior to sequencing. When roughly eleven days of culture had elapsed, CD4+ T cells were isolated. Either the mRNA-1273 or the BNT162b2 vaccine was given to participants as two doses. The healthy vaccine recipients, who had no prior SARS-CoV-2 infection, showed negative nucleocapsid antibodies. This sample was included in a study of vaccination effects on CD4 cells after COVID-19. Overall study results and limits: In the study, convalescent patients were few, and early post-infection timepoints were absent. Researchers report that only 1 of 255 vaccine-induced clones in healthy vaccinees cross-reacted with common cold coronaviruses.

TCRdb's copy holds only in-frame clones and misses some; the assay was immunoSEQ multiplex PCR. The sample lists 25,000 to 30,000 clones; about 74% were seen once. The germline V gene has CDR1 GTSNPN and CDR2 SVGIG (reference sequence). Between the trimmed V and J ends, which lost 1 base and 5 bases, there was a span of 8 bases. The CDR3 consists of 13 residues. The TCR originated in a human donor who received a COVID-19 vaccine. The rearrangement links TRBV30 to TRBJ1-4; D not resolved. The starting material was CD4+ T cells from PBMCs cultured with HCoV-OC43 spike peptides, obtained after COVID-19 vaccination. The subset denotes: HCoV-OC43 spike overlapping peptide pool stimulation. The CDR3 is CAWSGSLNEKLFF. The CDR3 coding sequence is TGTGCCTGGAGTGGTTCATTGAATGAAAAACTGTTTTTT.